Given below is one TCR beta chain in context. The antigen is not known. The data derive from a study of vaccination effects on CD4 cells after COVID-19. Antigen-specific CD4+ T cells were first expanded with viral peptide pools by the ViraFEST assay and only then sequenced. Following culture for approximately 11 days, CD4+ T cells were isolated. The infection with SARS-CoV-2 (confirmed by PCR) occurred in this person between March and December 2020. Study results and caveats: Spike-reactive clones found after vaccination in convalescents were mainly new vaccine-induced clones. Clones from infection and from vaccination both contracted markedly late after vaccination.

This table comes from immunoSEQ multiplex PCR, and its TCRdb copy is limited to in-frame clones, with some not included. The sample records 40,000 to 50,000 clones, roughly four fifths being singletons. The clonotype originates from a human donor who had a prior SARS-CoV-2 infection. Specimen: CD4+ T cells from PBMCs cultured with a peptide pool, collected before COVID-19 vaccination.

The CDR3 sequence is CASSLATGTQETQYF. The CDR3 DNA is TGTGCCAGCAGCTTAGCGACAGGGACCCAAGAGACCCAGTACTTC. The chain employs TRBV7-2 and TRBJ2-5, with TRBD1 identical over 7 bases. Trimming took 0 bases from V and 1 from J; bases not matched to a gene: 2. Germline assignment: CDR1 SGHTA and CDR2 FQGNSA. CDR3 size: 15 residues. Combining the CDR3 with reference TRBV7-2 and TRBJ2-5 gives the whole variable domain GAGVSQSPSNKVTEKGKDVELRCDPISGHTALYWYRQSLGQGLEFLIYFQGNSAPDKSGLPSDRFSAERTGGSVSTLTIQRTQQEDSAVYLCASSLATGTQETQYFGPGTRLLVL.